This is a list of T cell receptor beta chains from one sample in a study of OX40 agonist ivuxolimab in advanced cancers. Clones were read by immunoSEQ multiplex PCR, and TCRdb kept only the in-frame ones, dropping some. Of 75,000 to 100,000 clones in the sample, around 86% are singletons; the top ten hold 1.5% to 2%. The input for sequencing was CD4+ or CD8+ T cells sorted from blood, taken in a trial of the OX40 agonist ivuxolimab. These receptor sequences come from an adult with an advanced solid tumor such as melanoma, head and neck, liver or kidney cancer. The CDR3 runs from the conserved cysteine through the conserved F or W. D genes are given only for firm matches. Clone size appears in some rows only: once, few, many, or a class for an expanded clone.

v_gene	d_gene	abundance	j_gene	CDR3aa	CDR3nt
TRBV7-8	-	few	TRBJ2-2	CASRLQQRTLQNTGELFF	TGTGCCAGCAGATTACAGCAGCGCACCCTACAAAACACCGGGGAGCTGTTTTTT
TRBV2	TRBD2	-	TRBJ2-1	CASRGGLAGVNEQFF	TGTGCCAGCAGGGGGGGACTAGCGGGAGTCAATGAGCAGTTCTTC
TRBV11-2	-	-	TRBJ2-1	CASSLLGEQFF	TGTGCCAGCAGCTTACTGGGAGAGCAGTTCTTC
TRBV14	-	-	TRBJ1-2	CASSQVRSIYGYTF	TGTGCCAGCAGCCAAGTACGGTCGATCTATGGCTACACCTTC
TRBV5-1	-	-	TRBJ1-1	CASSLLENTEAFF	TGCGCCAGCAGCTTACTTGAGAACACTGAAGCTTTCTTT
TRBV28	-	once	TRBJ1-1	CASSLTPLNTEAFF	TGTGCCAGCAGCCTGACACCCTTGAACACTGAAGCTTTCTTT
TRBV7-6	-	-	TRBJ2-2	CASSDPLQSNTGELFF	TGTGCCAGCAGCGATCCCTTACAGTCGAACACCGGGGAGCTGTTTTTT
TRBV28	TRBD2	-	TRBJ2-7	CASSPHRTSGRYEQYF	TGTGCCAGCAGTCCCCACCGGACTAGCGGGAGATACGAGCAGTACTTC
TRBV11-2	-	few	TRBJ1-3	CASSPVTGGNTIYF	TGTGCCAGCAGCCCCGTTACAGGTGGAAACACCATATATTTT
TRBV5-1	TRBD2	-	TRBJ2-1	CASSLAGRENEQFF	TGCGCCAGCAGCCTAGCGGGACGGGAGAATGAGCAGTTCTTC
TRBV29-1	TRBD1	-	TRBJ2-1	CSVEGTGVGNEQFF	TGCAGCGTTGAGGGGACAGGGGTGGGGAATGAGCAGTTCTTC
TRBV7-9	-	many	TRBJ2-1	CASSLEQYSDEQFF	TGTGCCAGCAGCTTAGAACAGTACTCCGATGAGCAGTTCTTC
TRBV10-2	TRBD1	-	TRBJ1-1	CATGTGNTEAFF	TGCGCCACCGGGACAGGGAACACTGAAGCTTTCTTT
TRBV11-2	-	-	TRBJ2-7	CASSLGPRSYEQYF	TGTGCCAGCAGCTTAGGACCAAGGTCCTACGAGCAGTACTTC
TRBV29-1	-	-	TRBJ1-2	CSVAPGDGYTF	TGCAGCGTTGCGCCAGGGGACGGCTACACCTTC
TRBV9	TRBD1	-	TRBJ2-7	CASSVKQGDGEQYF	TGTGCCAGCAGCGTTAAACAGGGGGACGGCGAGCAGTACTTC
TRBV5-6	-	once	TRBJ1-3	CASSSRAFSGNTIYF	TGTGCCAGCAGCTCCCGGGCCTTCTCTGGAAACACCATATATTTT
TRBV7-8	-	-	TRBJ2-5	CASSIRMYQETQYF	TGTGCCAGCAGTATTAGGATGTACCAAGAGACCCAGTACTTC
TRBV28	TRBD1	-	TRBJ1-2	CASSHRQGGRDGYTF	TGTGCCAGCAGTCACCGACAGGGGGGGAGGGATGGCTACACCTTC
TRBV18	-	-	TRBJ1-1	CASSMRRVNTEAFF	TGTGCCAGCTCGATGCGGAGGGTTAACACTGAAGCTTTCTTT
TRBV7-3	-	-	TRBJ2-7	CASSPRWGVEQYF	TGTGCCAGCAGCCCTCGGTGGGGGGTCGAGCAGTACTTC
TRBV7-2	TRBD1	-	TRBJ1-3	CASSTLTGPGNTIYF	TGTGCCAGCAGCACCCTGACAGGGCCCGGAAACACCATATATTTT
TRBV5-1	TRBD2	-	TRBJ2-1	CASRPGLAGFNEQFF	TGCGCCAGCAGACCGGGACTAGCGGGTTTCAATGAGCAGTTCTTC
TRBV28	TRBD1	-	TRBJ1-5	CASSLPTGDRNQPQHF	TGTGCCAGCAGTTTACCGACAGGGGATCGCAATCAGCCCCAGCATTTT
TRBV19	-	-	TRBJ2-7	CASRRELYEQYF	TGTGCCAGTAGACGGGAGCTTTACGAGCAGTACTTC
TRBV27	TRBD1	-	TRBJ1-2	CASSLLKGAGGYTF	TGTGCCAGCAGTTTATTAAAGGGGGCGGGAGGCTACACCTTC
TRBV5-1	TRBD2	-	TRBJ2-1	CASSSLSGSSYNEQFF	TGCGCCAGCAGCTCCCTTAGCGGGAGCTCCTACAATGAGCAGTTCTTC
TRBV11-2	-	-	TRBJ1-1	CASSLRQFTMNTEAFF	TGTGCCAGCAGCTTAAGGCAGTTCACCATGAACACTGAAGCTTTCTTT
TRBV5-5	-	-	TRBJ2-1	CASSTQLAMDEQFF	TGTGCCAGCAGCACCCAACTAGCCATGGATGAGCAGTTCTTC
TRBV5-4	TRBD2	-	TRBJ2-3	CASSRGGSTDTQYF	TGTGCCAGCAGCCGGGGGGGGAGCACAGATACGCAGTATTTT
TRBV19	-	-	TRBJ1-5	CASSIWSRGSNQPQHF	TGTGCCAGTAGTATCTGGAGCAGGGGAAGCAATCAGCCCCAGCATTTT
TRBV9	-	-	TRBJ2-5	CASSVGIGVETQYF	TGTGCCAGCAGCGTAGGGATAGGGGTAGAGACCCAGTACTTC
TRBV14	TRBD1	-	TRBJ1-6	CASSTGGSGSPLHF	TGTGCCAGCAGTACAGGGGGATCGGGTTCACCCCTCCACTTT
TRBV5-1	TRBD2	once	TRBJ2-1	CASSLGLADNEQFF	TGCGCCAGCAGCCTGGGACTAGCGGACAATGAGCAGTTCTTC
TRBV28	-	-	TRBJ2-2	CASHKQGAANTGELFF	TGTGCCAGTCACAAGCAAGGGGCCGCGAACACCGGGGAGCTGTTTTTT
TRBV7-9	TRBD1	-	TRBJ2-7	CASSPPGQGASYEQYF	TGTGCCAGCAGCCCTCCGGGACAGGGAGCCTCCTACGAGCAGTACTTC
TRBV6-5	-	-	TRBJ1-2	CASSPGTIYGYTF	TGTGCCAGCAGCCCCGGGACAATTTATGGCTACACCTTC
TRBV7-8	-	few	TRBJ1-1	CASSRALNTEAFF	TGTGCCAGCAGCCGGGCCCTAAACACTGAAGCTTTCTTT
TRBV4-3	TRBD2	-	TRBJ2-7	CASSQTSGSSYEQYF	TGCGCCAGCAGCCAAACTAGCGGGAGCTCCTACGAGCAGTACTTC
TRBV21-1	-	few	TRBJ2-7	CASSKYQGGDEQYF	TGTGCCAGCAGCAAATACCAGGGCGGTGACGAGCAGTACTTC
TRBV18	-	-	TRBJ1-1	CASSPEGFRVGTEAFF	TGTGCCAGCTCACCCGAGGGATTCAGGGTAGGCACTGAAGCTTTCTTT
TRBV30	-	-	TRBJ2-7	CAWSKPRIVSPYEQYF	TGTGCCTGGAGTAAACCCCGCATAGTAAGTCCCTACGAGCAGTACTTC
TRBV25-1	-	-	TRBJ2-2	CASSPRDTGELFF	TGTGCCAGCAGTCCCCGGGACACCGGGGAGCTGTTTTTT
TRBV10-3	TRBD2	-	TRBJ2-1	CATGTIEQFF	TGTGCCACCGGGACTATTGAGCAGTTCTTC
TRBV19	-	-	TRBJ2-7	CASSPRRAGNEQYF	TGTGCCAGTAGTCCCCGACGGGCAGGTAACGAGCAGTACTTC
TRBV4-1	-	-	TRBJ1-2	CASSDRQNPITGYTF	TGCGCCAGCAGCGACCGACAGAACCCTATCACCGGCTACACCTTC
TRBV5-1	-	-	TRBJ1-1	CASSLVRGEAFF	TGCGCCAGCAGCTTGGTAAGGGGTGAAGCTTTCTTT
TRBV19	-	-	TRBJ1-5	CASSIDGAALWPQHF	TGTGCCAGTAGTATAGATGGGGCAGCCCTTTGGCCCCAGCATTTT
TRBV5-4	-	-	TRBJ2-3	CASREDARGIGDTQYF	TGTGCCAGCAGGGAAGACGCGCGAGGCATAGGAGATACGCAGTATTTT
TRBV7-2	TRBD1	once	TRBJ1-1	CASSLALGTGLSKTMNTEAFF	TGTGCCAGCAGCTTAGCGCTCGGGACAGGTCTTTCAAAGACTATGAACACTGAAGCTTTCTTT